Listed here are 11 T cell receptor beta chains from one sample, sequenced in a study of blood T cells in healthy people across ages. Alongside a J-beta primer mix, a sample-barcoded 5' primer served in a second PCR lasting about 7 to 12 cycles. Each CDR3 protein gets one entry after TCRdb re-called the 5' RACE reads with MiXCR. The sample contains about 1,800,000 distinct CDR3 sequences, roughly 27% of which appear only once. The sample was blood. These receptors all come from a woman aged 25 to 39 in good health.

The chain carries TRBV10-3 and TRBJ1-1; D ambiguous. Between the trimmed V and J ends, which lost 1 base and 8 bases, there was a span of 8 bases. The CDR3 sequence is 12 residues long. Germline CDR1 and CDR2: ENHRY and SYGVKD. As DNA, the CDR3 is TGTGCCATCAGTGAGTTTATAACAGAAGCTTTCTTT. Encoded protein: CAISEFITEAFF.

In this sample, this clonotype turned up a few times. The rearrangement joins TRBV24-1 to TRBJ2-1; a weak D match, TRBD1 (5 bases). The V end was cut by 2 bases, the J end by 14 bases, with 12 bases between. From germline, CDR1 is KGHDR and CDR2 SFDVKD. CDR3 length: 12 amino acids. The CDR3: CATSDWKGWKFF. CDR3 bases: TGTGCCACCAGTGATTGGAAGGGGTGGAAGTTCTTC.

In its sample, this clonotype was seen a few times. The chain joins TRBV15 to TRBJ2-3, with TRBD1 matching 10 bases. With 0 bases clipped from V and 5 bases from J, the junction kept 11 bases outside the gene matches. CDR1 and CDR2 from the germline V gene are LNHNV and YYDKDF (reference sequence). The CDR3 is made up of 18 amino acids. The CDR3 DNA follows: TGTGCCACCAGCAGAGAGTATGCGGACAGGGGGTTTGGAGATACGCAGTATTTT. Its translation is CATSREYADRGFGDTQYF.

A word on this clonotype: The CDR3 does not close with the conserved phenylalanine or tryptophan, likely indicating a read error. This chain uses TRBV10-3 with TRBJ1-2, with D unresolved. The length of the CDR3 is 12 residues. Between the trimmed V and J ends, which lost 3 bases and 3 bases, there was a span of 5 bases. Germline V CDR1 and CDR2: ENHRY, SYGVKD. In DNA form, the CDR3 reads TGTGCCATCAGTGAAGGGTACTATGGCTACACCTGC. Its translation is CAISEGYYGYTC.

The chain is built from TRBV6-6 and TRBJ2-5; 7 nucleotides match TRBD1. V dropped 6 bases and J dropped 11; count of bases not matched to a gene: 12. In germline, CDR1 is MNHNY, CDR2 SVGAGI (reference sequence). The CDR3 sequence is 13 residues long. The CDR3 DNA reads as TGTGCCAGCAGCCTTCACCAGGGGGATGAGCAGTACTTC. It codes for CASSLHQGDEQYF.

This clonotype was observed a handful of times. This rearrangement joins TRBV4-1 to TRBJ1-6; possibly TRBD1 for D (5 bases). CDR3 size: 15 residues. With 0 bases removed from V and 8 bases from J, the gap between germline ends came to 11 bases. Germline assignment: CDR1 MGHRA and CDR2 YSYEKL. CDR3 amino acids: CASSQDPGTDSPLHF. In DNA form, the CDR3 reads TGCGCCAGCAGCCAAGATCCAGGGACGGATTCACCCCTCCACTTT.

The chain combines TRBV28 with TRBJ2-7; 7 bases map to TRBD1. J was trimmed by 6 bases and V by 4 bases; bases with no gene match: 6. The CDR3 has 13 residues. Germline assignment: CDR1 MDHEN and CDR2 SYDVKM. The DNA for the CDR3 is TGTGCCAGCAGTTCAGGGGGAAGATCCGAGCAGTACTTC. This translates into CASSSGGRSEQYF.

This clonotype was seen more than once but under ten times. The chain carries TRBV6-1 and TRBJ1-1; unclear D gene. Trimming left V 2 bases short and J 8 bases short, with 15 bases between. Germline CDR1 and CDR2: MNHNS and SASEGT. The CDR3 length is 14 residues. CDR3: CASSENAVTPEAFF. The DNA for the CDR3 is TGTGCCAGCAGTGAAAACGCTGTGACCCCAGAAGCTTTCTTT.

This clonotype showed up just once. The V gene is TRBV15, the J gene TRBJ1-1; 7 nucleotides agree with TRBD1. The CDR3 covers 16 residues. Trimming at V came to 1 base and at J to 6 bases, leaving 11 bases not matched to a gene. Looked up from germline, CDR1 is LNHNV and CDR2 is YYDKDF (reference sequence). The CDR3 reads CATSRGVGRGFAEAFF. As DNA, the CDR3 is TGTGCCACCAGCAGAGGGGTTGGCAGGGGGTTCGCTGAAGCTTTCTTT.

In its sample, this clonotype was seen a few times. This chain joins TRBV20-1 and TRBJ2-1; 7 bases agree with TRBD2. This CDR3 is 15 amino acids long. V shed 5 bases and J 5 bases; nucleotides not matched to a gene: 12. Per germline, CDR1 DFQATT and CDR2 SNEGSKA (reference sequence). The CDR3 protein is CSALPIAGFNNEQFF. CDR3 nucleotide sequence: TGCAGTGCTTTACCCATAGCGGGCTTCAACAATGAGCAGTTCTTC.

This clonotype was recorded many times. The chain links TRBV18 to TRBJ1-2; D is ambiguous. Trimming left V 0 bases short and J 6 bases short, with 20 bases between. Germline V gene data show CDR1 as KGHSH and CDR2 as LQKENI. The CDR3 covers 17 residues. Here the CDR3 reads CASSPPDLGLMGNGYTF. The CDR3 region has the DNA TGTGCCAGCTCACCACCGGACCTGGGTCTGATGGGAAATGGCTACACCTTC. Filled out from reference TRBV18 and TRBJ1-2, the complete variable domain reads NAGVMQNPRHLVRRRGQEARLRCSPMKGHSHVYWYRQLPEEGLKFMVYLQKENIIDESGMPKERFSAEFPKEGPSILRIQQVVRGDSAAYFCASSPPDLGLMGNGYTFGSGTRLTVV.